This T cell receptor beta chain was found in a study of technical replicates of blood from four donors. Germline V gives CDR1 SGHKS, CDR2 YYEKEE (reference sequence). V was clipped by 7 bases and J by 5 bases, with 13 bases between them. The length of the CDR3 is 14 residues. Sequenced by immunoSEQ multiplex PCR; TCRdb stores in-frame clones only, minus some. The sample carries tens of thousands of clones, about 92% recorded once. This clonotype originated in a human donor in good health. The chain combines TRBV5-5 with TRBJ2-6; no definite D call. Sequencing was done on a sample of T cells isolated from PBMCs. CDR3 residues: CASLAQSRANVLTF. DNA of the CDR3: TGTGCCAGCCTCGCACAAAGTCGGGCCAACGTCCTGACTTTC.